Sequencing of this T cell receptor (beta chain) was carried out in a study of control samples from healthy donors and cancer patients. Using immunoSEQ multiplex PCR, the repertoire was profiled, and TCRdb retains in-frame clones only, with some absent. The table records about 150,000 clones, around 90% of them present only once. The CDR3 spans 13 residues. Specimen: blood. The rearrangement links TRBV21-1 to TRBJ2-3; the D call TRBD2 from the table was never checked on the DNA. TRBV21-1 is termed a pseudogene. This sequence was found in a woman aged 25 to 39 in good health. The CDR3 loop is CASSKEPTDTQYF. CDR3 DNA sequence: TGTGCCAGCAGCAAGGAGCCCACAGATACGCAGTATTTT.